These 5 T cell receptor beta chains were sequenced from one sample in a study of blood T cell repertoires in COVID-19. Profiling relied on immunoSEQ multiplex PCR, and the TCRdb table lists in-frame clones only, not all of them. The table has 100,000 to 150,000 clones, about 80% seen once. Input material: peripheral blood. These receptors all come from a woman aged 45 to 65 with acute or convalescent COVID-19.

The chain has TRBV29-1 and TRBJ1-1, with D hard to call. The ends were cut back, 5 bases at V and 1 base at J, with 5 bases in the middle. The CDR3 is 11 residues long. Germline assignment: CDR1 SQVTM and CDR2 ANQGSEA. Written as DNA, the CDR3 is TGCAGCGTTCTTCCGAACACTGAAGCTTTCTTT. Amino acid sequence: CSVLPNTEAFF. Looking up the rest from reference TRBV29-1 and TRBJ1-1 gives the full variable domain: SAVISQKPSRDICQRGTSLTIQCQVDSQVTMMFWYRQQPGQSLTLIATANQGSEATYESGFVIDKFPISRPNLTFSTLTVSNMSPEDSSIYLCSVLPNTEAFFGQGTRLTVV.

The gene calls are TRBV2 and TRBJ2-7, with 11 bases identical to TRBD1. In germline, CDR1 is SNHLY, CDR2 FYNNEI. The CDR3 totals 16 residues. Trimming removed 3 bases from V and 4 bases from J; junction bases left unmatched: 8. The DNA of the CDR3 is TGTGCCAGCAGTGACCATGGACAGGGGGCGCCTTACGAGCAGTACTTC. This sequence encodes CASSDHGQGAPYEQYF.

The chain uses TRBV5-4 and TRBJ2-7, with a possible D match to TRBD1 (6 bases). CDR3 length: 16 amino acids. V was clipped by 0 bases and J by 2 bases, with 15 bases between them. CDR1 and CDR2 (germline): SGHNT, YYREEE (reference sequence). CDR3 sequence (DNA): TGTGCCAGCAGCTTGGGGCCGATCGGACAGACCTACGAGCAGTACTTC. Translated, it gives CASSLGPIGQTYEQYF.

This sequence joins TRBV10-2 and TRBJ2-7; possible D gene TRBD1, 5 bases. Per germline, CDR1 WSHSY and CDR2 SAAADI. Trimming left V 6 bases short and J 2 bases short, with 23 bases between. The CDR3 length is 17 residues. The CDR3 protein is CASRGEPRGYETYEQYF. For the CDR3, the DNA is TGCGCCAGCAGAGGCGAACCTAGGGGTTACGAGACCTACGAGCAGTACTTC.

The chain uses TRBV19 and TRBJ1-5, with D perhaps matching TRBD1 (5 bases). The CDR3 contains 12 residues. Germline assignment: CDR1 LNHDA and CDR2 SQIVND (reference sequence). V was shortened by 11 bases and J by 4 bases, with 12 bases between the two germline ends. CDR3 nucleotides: TGTGCCGTCGGGGGTAGTAATCAGCCCCAGCATTTT. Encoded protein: CAVGGSNQPQHF.